These 20 T cell receptor beta chains originate from one sample sequenced in a study of T-cell memory formation after mild COVID-19. TCRdb re-called the 5' RACE reads with MiXCR, one entry per CDR3 protein. Altogether about 470,000 distinct CDR3 sequences are present, around a quarter being singletons, with the ten largest covering roughly an eighth. The sequenced sample was PBMCs or a T cell subset sorted from them (not recorded which). Every receptor here comes from an adult woman who had mild COVID-19 (a few samples of this study predate the infection). Cell type and time point are not known.

V usage is TRBV20-1 and J usage is TRBJ2-5; the D gene is possibly TRBD2 (7 bases). CDR3 size: 13 residues. CDR1 is DFQATT and CDR2 is SNEGSKA in the germline V gene (reference sequence). Trimming pared 6 bases from V and 4 bases from J, leaving 15 bases between. The CDR3 region has the DNA TGCAGTGCGAGCGCGGGGGCCCTAGAGACCCAGTACTTC. Translating gives CSASAGALETQYF.

The CDR3 here is CASSFVLDRQRNTGELFF. CDR3 DNA sequence: TGTGCCAGCAGCTTCGTTCTCGATCGACAGAGAAACACCGGGGAGCTGTTTTTT. This chain uses TRBV7-6 with TRBJ2-2; a weak D match, TRBD1 (5 bases). Trimming left V 3 bases short and J 2 bases short, with 19 bases between. CDR1 and CDR2 from the germline V gene are SGHVS and FNYEAQ. The CDR3 runs to 18 residues.

This chain links TRBV29-1 with TRBJ1-1; D is possibly TRBD1 (5 bases). The V end lost 6 bases, the J end lost 0 bases, and 11 bases lay between the germline ends. Germline CDR1 SQVTM, CDR2 ANQGSEA. The CDR3 is 13 amino acids. Written as DNA, the CDR3 is TGCAGCGTGACCGGGACGGTGAACACTGAAGCTTTCTTT. It encodes CSVTGTVNTEAFF.

CDR3 coding DNA: TGTGCCAGCATCTTTGGAGGGATACAAGAGACCCAGTACTTC. Translated: CASIFGGIQETQYF. The rearrangement uses TRBV12-3 or TRBV12-4 and TRBJ2-5, with D possibly matching TRBD2 (6 bases). The V end lost 7 bases, the J end lost 2 bases, and 14 bases lay between the germline ends. This CDR3 has 14 residues.

J is TRBJ2-7 and V is TRBV3-1, with D possibly called TRBD1 or TRBD2 (5 bases each). Trimming took 3 bases from V and 0 from J, leaving 12 bases between them. The germline V gene encodes CDR1 LGHDT and CDR2 YNNKEL (reference sequence). This CDR3 is 15 amino acids long. The CDR3, as DNA: TGTGCCAGCAGCCAGTTCTCCGGGGCCTCCTACGAGCAGTACTTC. It yields the protein CASSQFSGASYEQYF.

J is TRBJ2-1 and V is TRBV7-9; a weak D match, TRBD2 (6 bases). CDR1 is SEHNR and CDR2 is FQNEAQ in the germline V gene (reference sequence). V shed 0 bases and J shed 9 bases, with 9 bases lying between them. The CDR3 extends over 13 amino acids. CDR3 loop: CASSLANSGEQFF. The CDR3 DNA reads TGTGCCAGCAGCTTAGCGAATAGCGGTGAGCAGTTCTTC.

V is TRBV12-5 and J is TRBJ2-2; perhaps TRBD1 as D (6 bases). The V gene's germline CDR1 is LGHNT and CDR2 FRNRAP. V gave up 4 bases and J gave up 5 bases, with 20 bases separating them. This CDR3 is built from 17 residues. The CDR3 nucleotides read TGTGCTAGTGGTTCAACCCCGGGACAATTTGGAACCGGGGAGCTGTTTTTT. Translating gives CASGSTPGQFGTGELFF.

The table lists this clonotype with a few counts. This chain joins TRBV6-5 and TRBJ2-7; 8 bases are a match to TRBD2. Trimming cost V 5 bases and J 7 bases; bases outside gene matches: 13. The CDR3 length is 15 residues. Per germline, CDR1 MNHEY and CDR2 SVGAGI. CDR3 bases: TGTGCCAGCAGTCGAAAGCGGGAGACAAAGGGTGAGCAGTACTTC. Translating gives CASSRKRETKGEQYF.

Comments on this clonotype: Its ends do not fully match the called genes, so a read error is possible. The J gene is TRBJ2-2, the V gene TRBV3-1, with 9 bases identical to TRBD2. Germline CDR1 and CDR2: LGHDT and YNNKEL (reference sequence). The CDR3 is made up of 14 amino acids. Here the CDR3 reads CASRISGGRVNAVF. CDR3 coding DNA: TGTGCCAGCAGAATTAGCGGGGGCCGCGTCAATGCCGTTTTT.

This sequence joins TRBV20-1 and TRBJ1-1; D uncertain. V was pared by 1 base and J by 5 bases, with 8 bases between. Germline CDR1 reads DFQATT; CDR2 reads SNEGSKA (reference sequence). There are 12 residues in the CDR3. CDR3 DNA sequence: TGCAGTGCTAGAGGTCAAGGGACTGAAGCTTTCTTT. It translates to CSARGQGTEAFF.

The V call is TRBV5-1, the J call TRBJ2-7; TRBD1 aligns across 7 bases. The CDR3 is made up of 14 amino acids. After removal of 4 bases from V and 6 bases from J, the junction contained 10 bases not matched to a gene. In germline, CDR1 is SGHRS, CDR2 YFSETQ. The CDR3 loop reads CASSADRELGEQYF. The CDR3 DNA sequence: TGCGCCAGCAGCGCAGACAGGGAACTCGGCGAGCAGTACTTC.

The V and J genes are TRBV18 and TRBJ2-1; 12 positions agree with TRBD1. The CDR3 is 16 amino acids. Trimming at V came to 4 bases and at J to 6 bases, leaving 7 bases not matched to a gene. Germline V gene data show CDR1 as KGHSH and CDR2 as LQKENI. CDR3 nucleotides: TGTGCCAGCTCACAACAGGGACAGGGGGCTTTCAATGAGCAGTTCTTC. The encoded protein is CASSQQGQGAFNEQFF.

V and J are TRBV15 and TRBJ2-7, with TRBD1 as a possible D gene (6 bases). Germline V gives CDR1 LNHNV, CDR2 YYDKDF (reference sequence). The CDR3 covers 14 residues. Trimming left V 1 base short and J 3 bases short, with 10 bases between. CDR3 region: CATSRGGQGYEQYF. CDR3 nucleotides: TGTGCCACCAGCAGAGGGGGGCAAGGCTACGAGCAGTACTTC.

This clonotype was picked up a small number of times. The chain is built from TRBV5-1 and TRBJ1-4; 7 positions agree with TRBD1. Germline lookup yields CDR1 SGHRS and CDR2 YFSETQ. With V trimmed by 7 bases and J by 0 bases, 6 bases remained unmatched. The CDR3 sequence is 15 residues long. The DNA for the CDR3 is TGCGCCAGCTCCCGGACAGGCGCAACTAATGAAAAACTGTTTTTT. Translated: CASSRTGATNEKLFF.

J is TRBJ2-7 and V is TRBV3-1, with TRBD2 identical over 11 bases. There are 14 residues in the CDR3. Germline V gives CDR1 LGHDT, CDR2 YNNKEL (reference sequence). The V segment lost 5 bases and the J segment 3 bases; nucleotides outside the gene matches: 3. As DNA, the CDR3 is TGTGCCAGCAGCGACCTAGCGGGGGGCTACGAGCAGTACTTC. Translated: CASSDLAGGYEQYF.

This clonotype was detected only a few times. V gene TRBV29-1 combines with J gene TRBJ1-1; the D is unclear. Germline assignment: CDR1 SQVTM and CDR2 ANQGSEA. Trimming stripped 4 bases from V and 5 bases from J, with 11 bases between. This CDR3 is 12 amino acids long. The CDR3 protein is CSVVWGGTEAFF. CDR3 in DNA: TGCAGCGTTGTGTGGGGAGGGACTGAAGCTTTCTTT.

This rearrangement joins TRBV4-2 to TRBJ1-2; possible D gene TRBD1, 5 bases. The CDR3 totals 18 residues. V lost 0 bases, J lost 8 bases, and 25 bases lay in between. CDR1 is LGHNA and CDR2 is YNFKEQ in the germline V gene. The CDR3 nucleotides are TGTGCCAGCAGCCAAGACAGGTTCGGAGGGACCTACAGCCAGGGCTACACCTTC. Residues: CASSQDRFGGTYSQGYTF.

This clonotype has a handful of counts. The chain recombines TRBV24-1 with TRBJ2-2; the match to TRBD1 covers 11 bases. Germline CDR1 KGHDR, CDR2 SFDVKD. V lost 3 bases to trimming and J lost 5 bases; unmatched junction nucleotides: 7. This CDR3 has 17 residues. Here the CDR3 reads CATSDPDRGLETGELFF. The CDR3 nucleotides are TGTGCCACCAGTGATCCGGACAGGGGGCTTGAGACCGGGGAGCTGTTTTTT.

In this sample, this clonotype turned up a few times. The chain uses TRBV5-1 and TRBJ1-5; D is possibly TRBD1 (5 bases). V dropped 9 bases and J dropped 4 bases, with 23 bases sitting between them. CDR1 and CDR2 (germline): SGHRS, YFSETQ. The CDR3 length is 16 residues. The CDR3 nucleotides are TGCGCCATCCCGCCCCCATCCGGGACGGCTAATCAGCCCCAGCATTTT. This translates into CAIPPPSGTANQPQHF.

The V call is TRBV15, the J call TRBJ2-7; 9 bases match TRBD1. The CDR3 is 15 residues long. The junction had 7 bases not matched to a gene; V was cut back by 5 bases and J by 2 bases. The germline gives CDR1 LNHNV, CDR2 YYDKDF (reference sequence). The CDR3, as DNA: TGTGCCACCAGCGAATCCGGGACAGGGCCCTACGAGCAGTACTTC. This gives the protein CATSESGTGPYEQYF.